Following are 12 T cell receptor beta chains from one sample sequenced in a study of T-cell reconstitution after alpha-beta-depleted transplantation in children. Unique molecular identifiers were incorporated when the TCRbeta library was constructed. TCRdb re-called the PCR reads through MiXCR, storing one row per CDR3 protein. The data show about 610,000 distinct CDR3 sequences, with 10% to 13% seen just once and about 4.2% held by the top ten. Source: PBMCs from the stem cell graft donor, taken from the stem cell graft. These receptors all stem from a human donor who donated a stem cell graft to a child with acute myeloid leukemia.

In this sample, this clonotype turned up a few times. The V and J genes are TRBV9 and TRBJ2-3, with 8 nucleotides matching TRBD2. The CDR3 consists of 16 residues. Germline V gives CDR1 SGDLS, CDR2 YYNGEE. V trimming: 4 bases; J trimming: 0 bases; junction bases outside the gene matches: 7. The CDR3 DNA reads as TGTGCCAGCAGCTTCTCTAGCGGGCGAAGCACAGATACGCAGTATTTT. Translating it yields CASSFSSGRSTDTQYF. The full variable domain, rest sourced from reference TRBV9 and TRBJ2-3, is DSGVTQTPKHLITATGQRVTLRCSPRSGDLSVYWYQQSLDQGLQFLIQYYNGEERAKGNILERFSAQQFPDLHSELNLSSLELGDSALYFCASSFSSGRSTDTQYFGPGTRLTVL.

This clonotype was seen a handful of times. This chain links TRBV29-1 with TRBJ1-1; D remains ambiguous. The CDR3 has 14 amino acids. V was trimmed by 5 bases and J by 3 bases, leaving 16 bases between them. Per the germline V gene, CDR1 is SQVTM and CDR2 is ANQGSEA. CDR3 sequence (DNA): TGCAGCGTTTTTACACCGGCTAGGTACACTGAAGCTTTCTTT. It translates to CSVFTPARYTEAFF.

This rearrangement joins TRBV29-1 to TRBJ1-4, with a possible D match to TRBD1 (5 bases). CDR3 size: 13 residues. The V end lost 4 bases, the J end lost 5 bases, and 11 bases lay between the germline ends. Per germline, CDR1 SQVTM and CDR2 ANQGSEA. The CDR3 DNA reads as TGCAGCGTTGGTGGGGGAATAAATGAAAAACTGTTTTTT. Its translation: CSVGGGINEKLFF. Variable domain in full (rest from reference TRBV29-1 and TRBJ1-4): SAVISQKPSRDICQRGTSLTIQCQVDSQVTMMFWYRQQPGQSLTLIATANQGSEATYESGFVIDKFPISRPNLTFSTLTVSNMSPEDSSIYLCSVGGGINEKLFFGSGTQLSVL.

This CDR3 is CASTRIWGTGGSNQPQHF. DNA for the CDR3: TGTGCCAGTACCCGTATCTGGGGGACAGGTGGCAGCAATCAGCCCCAGCATTTT. V gene TRBV19 combines with J gene TRBJ1-5, with 8 nucleotides matching TRBD1. This CDR3 region has 18 residues. Trimming at V came to 7 bases and at J to 1 base, leaving 15 bases not matched to a gene. CDR1 is LNHDA, CDR2 SQIVND, per germline (reference sequence).

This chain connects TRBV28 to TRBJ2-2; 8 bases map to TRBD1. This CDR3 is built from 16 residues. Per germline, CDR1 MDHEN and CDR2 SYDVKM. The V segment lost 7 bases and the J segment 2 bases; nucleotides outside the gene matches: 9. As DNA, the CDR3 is TGTGCCAGCACCCGGATAGGGACAGGAAACACCGGGGAGCTGTTTTTT. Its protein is CASTRIGTGNTGELFF.

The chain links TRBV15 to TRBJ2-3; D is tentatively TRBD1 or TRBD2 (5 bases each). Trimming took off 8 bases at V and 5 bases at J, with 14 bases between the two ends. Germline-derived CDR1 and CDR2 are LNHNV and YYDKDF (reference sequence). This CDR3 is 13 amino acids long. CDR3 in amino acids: CATPGPKKDTQYF. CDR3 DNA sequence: TGTGCCACCCCGGGACCGAAGAAAGATACGCAGTATTTT.

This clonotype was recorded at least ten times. The CDR3, as DNA: TGCAGTGCTATCGGGTCCCTCTCTGGAAACACCATATATTTT. This translates into CSAIGSLSGNTIYF. V gene TRBV20-1 combines with J gene TRBJ1-3; unclear D gene. CDR1 is DFQATT and CDR2 is SNEGSKA in the germline V gene (reference sequence). The V end lost 4 bases, the J end lost 0 bases, and 10 bases lay between the germline ends. This CDR3 has 14 amino acids.

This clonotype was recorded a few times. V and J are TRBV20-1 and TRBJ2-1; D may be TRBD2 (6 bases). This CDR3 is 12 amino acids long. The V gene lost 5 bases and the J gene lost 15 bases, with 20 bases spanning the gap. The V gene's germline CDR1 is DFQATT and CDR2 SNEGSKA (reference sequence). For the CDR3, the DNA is TGCAGTGCTTCATCTCCGGAGGGCCGGGTGTTCTTC. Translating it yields CSASSPEGRVFF.

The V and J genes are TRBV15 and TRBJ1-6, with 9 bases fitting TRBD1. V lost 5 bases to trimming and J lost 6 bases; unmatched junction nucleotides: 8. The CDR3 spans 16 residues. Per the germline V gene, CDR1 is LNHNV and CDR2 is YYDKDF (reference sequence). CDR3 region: CATSPFDRGINSPLHF. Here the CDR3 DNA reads TGTGCCACCAGCCCTTTCGACAGGGGGATTAATTCACCCCTCCACTTT.

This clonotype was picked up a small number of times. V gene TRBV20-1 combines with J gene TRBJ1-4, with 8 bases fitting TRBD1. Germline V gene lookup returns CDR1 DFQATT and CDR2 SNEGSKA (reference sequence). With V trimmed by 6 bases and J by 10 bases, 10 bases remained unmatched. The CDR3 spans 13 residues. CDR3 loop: CSAKDRVYGKLFF. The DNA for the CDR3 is TGCAGTGCCAAGGACAGGGTTTATGGAAAACTGTTTTTT.

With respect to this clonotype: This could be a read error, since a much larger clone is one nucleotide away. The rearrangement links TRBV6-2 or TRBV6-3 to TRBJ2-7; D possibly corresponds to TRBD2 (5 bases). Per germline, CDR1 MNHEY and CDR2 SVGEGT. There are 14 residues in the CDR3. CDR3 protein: CASSFAGIGYERYF. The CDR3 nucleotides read TGTGCCAGCAGTTTTGCCGGGATAGGGTACGAGCGGTACTTC.

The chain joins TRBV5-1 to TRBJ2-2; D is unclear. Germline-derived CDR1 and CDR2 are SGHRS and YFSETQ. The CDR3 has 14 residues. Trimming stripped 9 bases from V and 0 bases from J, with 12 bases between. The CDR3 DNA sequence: TGCGCCACCAGAGCAGGTTCGAACACCGGGGAGCTGTTTTTT. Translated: CATRAGSNTGELFF.